These 31 T cell receptor beta chains share one sample of origin, sequenced in a study of T cell repertoires in cytomegalovirus infection. TCRdb passed the reads through MiXCR, listing each CDR3 protein once. This table has more than 350,000 distinct CDR3 sequences, 31% appearing once. The source material was PBMCs. These TCRs come from a human donor in good health (CMV status not recorded). Some clones in this sample may be carry-over from other donors' samples.

In this sample, this clonotype turned up once. Being one base from a much bigger clone, this may be a read error. The rearrangement links TRBV7-2 to TRBJ2-7; 8 nucleotides agree with TRBD1. Germline CDR1 reads SGHTA; CDR2 reads FQGNSA. This CDR3 comprises 15 residues. The CDR3 coding sequence is TGTGCCAGCAGCTTAACAACGGGACAGGCCTACGAGCAGTCCTTC. Its protein is CASSLTTGQAYEQSF. The entire variable domain, with the rest obtained from reference TRBV7-2 and TRBJ2-7, is as follows: GAGVSQSPSNKVTEKGKDVELRCDPISGHTALYWYRQSLGQGLEFLIYFQGNSAPDKSGLPSDRFSAERTGGSVSTLTIQRTQQEDSAVYLCASSLTTGQAYEQSFGPGTRLTVT.

The chain recombines TRBV27 with TRBJ2-3; 12 bases line up with TRBD2. V dropped 3 bases and J dropped 2; count of bases not matched to a gene: 15. CDR1 is MNHEY, CDR2 SMNVEV, per germline (reference sequence). The CDR3 runs 20 residues. The CDR3 sequence is CASSFLTSTSGGDPTDTQYF. Written as DNA, the CDR3 is TGTGCCAGCAGTTTCCTAACCTCGACTAGCGGGGGCGACCCCACAGATACGCAGTATTTT.

This chain links TRBV5-6 with TRBJ2-3; D is undetermined. The CDR3 is 14 amino acids. V was shortened by 3 bases and J by 3 bases, with 11 bases between the two germline ends. Germline CDR1 is SGHDT and CDR2 is YYEEEE. CDR3 sequence: CASSSLTRTDTQYF. The CDR3 DNA sequence: TGTGCCAGCAGCTCCCTGACTCGGACAGATACGCAGTATTTT.

The genes are TRBV7-9 and TRBJ2-7; TRBD1 or TRBD2 may be the D gene (5 bases each). The V gene lost 2 bases and the J gene lost 3 bases, with 11 bases spanning the gap. This CDR3 contains 14 residues. Germline V lookup: CDR1 SEHNR, CDR2 FQNEAQ (reference sequence). As DNA, the CDR3 is TGTGCCAGCAGCTTACCCGGGACGCACTACGAGCAGTACTTC. Translating it yields CASSLPGTHYEQYF.

The chain has TRBV7-4 and TRBJ2-3; TRBD1 matches at 10 bases. J was trimmed by 0 bases and V by 5 bases; bases with no gene match: 2. The CDR3 covers 15 residues. Germline loops: CDR1 SGHVT, CDR2 SQSDAQ. The CDR3 sequence is CASSRQGASTDTQYF. As DNA, the CDR3 is TGTGCCAGCAGCCGACAGGGGGCGAGCACAGATACGCAGTATTTT.

A word on this clonotype: This sequence may be a read error, since a much larger clone differs from it by one base. The gene calls are TRBV11-2 and TRBJ1-1; TRBD1 agrees at 7 bases. CDR3 length equals 15 residues. Germline V gives CDR1 SGHAT, CDR2 FQNNGV. CDR3 region: CSSSEQGSVITEAFF. CDR3 bases: TGTTCCAGCAGCGAACAGGGGAGCGTAATCACTGAAGCTTTCTTT.

This clonotype has at least ten counts. The chain is built from TRBV7-2 and TRBJ1-1; tentative D call: TRBD1 (5 bases). V shed 1 base and J shed 3 bases, with 12 bases lying between them. CDR1 SGHTA and CDR2 FQGNSA come from the germline V gene. The CDR3 length is 15 residues. The CDR3: CASSLDLGAYTEAFF. DNA for the CDR3: TGTGCCAGCAGCTTAGATCTAGGGGCCTACACTGAAGCTTTCTTT.

This clonotype was seen ten or more times. The chain joins TRBV7-2 to TRBJ1-2; TRBD1 might be the D (6 bases). Germline CDR1 SGHTA, CDR2 FQGNSA. CDR3 length: 14 residues. Deletions cut 5 bases from V and 4 bases from J, with 14 bases between. The CDR3 region has the DNA TGTGCCAGCAGCCGGACAGCCTCGCTCTATGGCTACACCTTC. It specifies CASSRTASLYGYTF.

Turning to this clonotype: This may stem from a read error, because a much larger clone lies one nucleotide away. The CDR3 DNA is TGTGCCAGCAGCCTTAGCGGGGGGGCGAAGCACGAGCAGTACTTC. Amino acid sequence: CASSLSGGAKHEQYF. The chain couples TRBV11-2 to TRBJ2-7, with TRBD2 matching 11 bases. Germline CDR1 is SGHAT and CDR2 is FQNNGV. V was clipped by 5 bases and J by 5 bases; unmatched bases: 8. CDR3 length: 15 amino acids.

This clonotype was found a few times. The chain carries TRBV4-1 and TRBJ2-7; weak D call: TRBD1 (6 bases). Deletions cut 0 bases from V and 5 bases from J, with 14 bases between. The CDR3 totals 15 residues. CDR1 MGHRA and CDR2 YSYEKL come from the germline V gene. The CDR3 region has the DNA TGCGCCAGCAGCCAAGATTCCACCAGGGGTGACGAGCAGTACTTC. Protein: CASSQDSTRGDEQYF.

The chain is built from TRBV7-9 and TRBJ1-1, with D unresolved. Per germline, CDR1 SEHNR and CDR2 FQNEAQ (reference sequence). The germline V and J ends were trimmed by 1 base and 5 bases, with 11 bases remaining between them. The CDR3 has 14 residues. The CDR3 sequence is CASSLVPPGTEAFF. The CDR3, as DNA: TGTGCCAGCAGCTTAGTTCCACCGGGGACTGAAGCTTTCTTT. Using reference TRBV7-9 and TRBJ1-1 for the parts outside the CDR3, the full variable domain is DTGVSQNPRHKITKRGQNVTFRCDPISEHNRLYWYRQTLGQGPEFLTYFQNEAQLEKSRLLSDRFSAERPKGSFSTLEIQRTEQGDSAMYLCASSLVPPGTEAFFGQGTRLTVV.

This clonotype appeared once. The CDR3 loop is CAWSIGTGSFYEQYF. In DNA, the CDR3 is TGTGCCTGGAGCATAGGGACAGGGAGTTTCTACGAGCAGTACTTC. The chain couples TRBV30 to TRBJ2-7, with 9 positions matching TRBD1. V lost 3 bases, J lost 3 bases, and 9 bases stayed unmatched. Germline CDR1 is GTSNPN and CDR2 is SVGIG (reference sequence). The CDR3 has 15 amino acids. Supplemented by reference TRBV30 and TRBJ2-7, the full variable domain reads SQTIHQWPATLVQPVGSPLSLECTVEGTSNPNLYWYRQAAGRGLQLLFYSVGIGQISSEVPQNLSASRPQDRQFILSSKKLLLSDSGFYLCAWSIGTGSFYEQYFGPGTRLTVT.

The CDR3: CSARDLFSTNTEAFF. The DNA of the CDR3 is TGCAGTGCTAGAGATCTGTTCTCAACTAACACTGAAGCTTTCTTT. V and J are TRBV20-1 and TRBJ1-1; no firm D call. The CDR3 has 15 residues. V was trimmed by 0 bases and J by 2 bases, leaving 13 bases between them. Germline lookup yields CDR1 DFQATT and CDR2 SNEGSKA (reference sequence).

The V call is TRBV19, the J call TRBJ2-6; D perhaps matches TRBD1 (6 bases). V was cut by 2 bases and J by 2 bases, with 10 bases left in between. There are 16 residues in the CDR3. CDR1 LNHDA and CDR2 SQIVND come from the germline V gene (reference sequence). The CDR3 spells CASSIQGGTGANVLTF. Here the CDR3 DNA reads TGTGCCAGTAGTATACAAGGGGGAACTGGGGCCAACGTCCTGACTTTC.

With respect to this clonotype: One junction end does not reproduce the germline sequence, and a read error may be involved. The rearrangement links TRBV27 to TRBJ1-1, with a tentative D call TRBD1 (6 bases). The CDR3 has 17 amino acids. CDR1 and CDR2 (germline): MNHEY, SMNVEV (reference sequence). Here the CDR3 DNA reads TGTGCCAGCAGCCCAAGGGGGGCGGGTCCCATGAACACTGAAGCTCTCTTT. Its translation is CASSPRGAGPMNTEALF.

The rearrangement uses TRBV11-2 and TRBJ2-7, with 11 bases matching TRBD1. The J segment lost 5 bases and the V segment lost 6 bases, leaving 9 bases of the junction unmatched. CDR1 and CDR2 from the germline V gene are SGHAT and FQNNGV. This CDR3 contains 15 residues. This chain's CDR3 is CASRIPGQGDHEQYF. In nucleotides, the CDR3 is TGTGCCAGCAGGATCCCGGGACAGGGGGACCACGAGCAGTACTTC.

The table lists this clonotype with many counts. The rearrangement links TRBV4-1 to TRBJ1-1; 8 nucleotides line up with TRBD1. Germline CDR1 MGHRA, CDR2 YSYEKL. V trimming: 2 bases; J trimming: 8 bases; junction bases outside the gene matches: 4. The CDR3 spans 13 residues. CDR3: CASSQSDRGEAFF. The CDR3 DNA sequence: TGCGCCAGCAGCCAAAGTGACAGGGGAGAAGCTTTCTTT.

In this sample, this clonotype turned up many times. The V gene is TRBV7-2, the J gene TRBJ2-5, with 13 bases lining up with TRBD2. CDR1 SGHTA and CDR2 FQGNSA come from the germline V gene. CDR3 length: 18 amino acids. The V segment lost 2 bases and the J segment 2 bases; nucleotides outside the gene matches: 8. DNA for the CDR3: TGTGCCAGCAGCTTACGACTAGCGGGGGGCCTTTTTCAAGAGACCCAGTACTTC. This gives the protein CASSLRLAGGLFQETQYF.

There are many counts of this clonotype. This chain links TRBV7-2 with TRBJ1-2, with D perhaps TRBD1 (5 bases). Trimming pared 5 bases from V and 6 bases from J, leaving 16 bases between. Germline V CDR1 and CDR2: SGHTA, FQGNSA. The CDR3 length is 14 residues. The CDR3 DNA reads as TGTGCCAGCAGCCGTCGGTGGGGGGGTGATGGCTACACCTTC. As protein: CASSRRWGGDGYTF.

There are a few counts of this clonotype. This chain links TRBV9 with TRBJ2-3; a weak D match, TRBD2 (6 bases). CDR1 and CDR2 (germline): SGDLS, YYNGEE. The CDR3 runs to 15 residues. The V gene lost 0 bases and the J gene lost 2 bases, with 10 bases spanning the gap. The CDR3 reads CASSVVGDFTDTQYF. In DNA form, the CDR3 reads TGTGCCAGCAGCGTAGTAGGGGACTTCACAGATACGCAGTATTTT.

This clonotype came up many times. This chain links TRBV6-5 with TRBJ1-1; 7 bases line up with TRBD1. V trimming: 2 bases; J trimming: 5 bases; junction bases outside the gene matches: 2. The germline V gene has CDR1 MNHEY and CDR2 SVGAGI. CDR3 length: 13 amino acids. CDR3 residues: CASSYTGATEAFF. DNA for the CDR3: TGTGCCAGCAGTTACACAGGGGCTACTGAAGCTTTCTTT.

This clonotype has only a few counts. The chain joins TRBV6-6 to TRBJ1-2; 8 nucleotides match TRBD1. Germline CDR1 MNHNY, CDR2 SVGAGI (reference sequence). This CDR3 region has 16 residues. V shed 5 bases and J 4 bases; nucleotides not matched to a gene: 12. The CDR3 here is CASSHQLDRVGYGYTF. The CDR3 DNA reads TGTGCCAGCAGTCACCAGCTGGACAGGGTGGGCTATGGCTACACCTTC.

This clonotype was counted ten times or more. The V call is TRBV7-2, the J call TRBJ1-6; D possibly corresponds to TRBD1 (6 bases). V lost 6 bases, J lost 6 bases, and 15 bases lay in between. This CDR3 region has 15 residues. Germline lookup yields CDR1 SGHTA and CDR2 FQGNSA. Here the CDR3 DNA reads TGTGCCAGCAGAGGGGGACCGGGCCCTAATTCACCCCTCCACTTT. Protein product: CASRGGPGPNSPLHF.

This chain links TRBV30 with TRBJ1-6; the match to TRBD1 covers 7 bases. The V segment lost 2 bases and the J segment 10 bases; nucleotides outside the gene matches: 8. Germline CDR1 is GTSNPN and CDR2 is SVGIG (reference sequence). CDR3 length equals 14 residues. CDR3 protein: CAWSQTGAVSPLHF. CDR3 coding DNA: TGTGCCTGGAGTCAAACAGGGGCAGTATCACCCCTCCACTTT.

This chain joins TRBV24-1 and TRBJ2-1; D could derive from TRBD1 or TRBD2 (5 bases each). Germline values: CDR1 KGHDR, CDR2 SFDVKD. V was shortened by 0 bases and J by 2 bases, with 7 bases between the two germline ends. The CDR3 is 15 residues long. CDR3 DNA: TGTGCCACCAGTGATTTGCGGGGCGCCTACAATGAGCAGTTCTTC. It yields the protein CATSDLRGAYNEQFF.

This clonotype has a count of ten or more. The rearrangement uses TRBV7-8 and TRBJ2-5, with D perhaps TRBD1 or TRBD2 (6 bases each). CDR1 SGHVS and CDR2 FQNEAQ come from the germline V gene. The V and J ends lost 5 bases and 5 bases respectively, with 15 bases between them. This CDR3 contains 14 residues. Here the CDR3 reads CASSKGGSMETQYF. The DNA for the CDR3 is TGTGCCAGCAGCAAGGGGGGCAGTATGGAGACCCAGTACTTC.

This chain connects TRBV7-9 to TRBJ2-3, with 8 nucleotides matching TRBD2. The CDR3 consists of 15 residues. Germline-derived CDR1 and CDR2 are SEHNR and FQNEAQ (reference sequence). The V gene end was trimmed by 6 bases and the J gene end by 4 bases; junction bases not matched to a gene: 9. The CDR3 DNA follows: TGTGCCAGCAGTTGGCTCGGGGGGGCCGCAGATACGCAGTATTTT. Protein product: CASSWLGGAADTQYF.

The rearrangement uses TRBV10-3 and TRBJ1-1; the D is unclear. CDR3 length: 15 residues. Germline CDR1 reads ENHRY; CDR2 reads SYGVKD. V was clipped by 0 bases and J by 1 base, with 9 bases between them. The chain's CDR3 is CAISESSRTNTEAFF. CDR3 sequence (DNA): TGTGCCATCAGTGAGTCGTCGAGGACGAACACTGAAGCTTTCTTT.

This clonotype was observed a few times. A junction end diverges from the germline sequence, so it may reflect a read error. This sequence joins TRBV5-6 and TRBJ1-2; D remains unclear. This CDR3 spans 12 amino acids. Germline CDR1 and CDR2: SGHDT and YYEEEE. DNA for the CDR3: TGTGCCAGCAGCGCAGAACTAGGCACAGAAGTTTTC. Translating it yields CASSAELGTEVF.

This clonotype was observed a few times. The chain employs TRBV20-1 and TRBJ1-6, with no clear D. CDR1 is DFQATT, CDR2 SNEGSKA, per germline (reference sequence). CDR3 length equals 13 residues. V lost 1 base and J 8 bases, leaving 9 bases between the germline ends. The CDR3 region is CSARGLTDSPLHF. CDR3 in DNA: TGCAGTGCTAGAGGCTTAACTGATTCACCCCTCCACTTT.

This clonotype appeared a few times. The J gene is TRBJ2-7, the V gene TRBV14; 8 nucleotides match TRBD1. Trimming removed 4 bases from V and 4 bases from J; junction bases left unmatched: 6. The CDR3 contains 14 residues. The germline V gene encodes CDR1 SGHDN and CDR2 FVKESK. The CDR3 coding sequence is TGTGCCAGCAGCCCCAGGACAGGGAAGTACGAGCAGTACTTC. It encodes CASSPRTGKYEQYF.